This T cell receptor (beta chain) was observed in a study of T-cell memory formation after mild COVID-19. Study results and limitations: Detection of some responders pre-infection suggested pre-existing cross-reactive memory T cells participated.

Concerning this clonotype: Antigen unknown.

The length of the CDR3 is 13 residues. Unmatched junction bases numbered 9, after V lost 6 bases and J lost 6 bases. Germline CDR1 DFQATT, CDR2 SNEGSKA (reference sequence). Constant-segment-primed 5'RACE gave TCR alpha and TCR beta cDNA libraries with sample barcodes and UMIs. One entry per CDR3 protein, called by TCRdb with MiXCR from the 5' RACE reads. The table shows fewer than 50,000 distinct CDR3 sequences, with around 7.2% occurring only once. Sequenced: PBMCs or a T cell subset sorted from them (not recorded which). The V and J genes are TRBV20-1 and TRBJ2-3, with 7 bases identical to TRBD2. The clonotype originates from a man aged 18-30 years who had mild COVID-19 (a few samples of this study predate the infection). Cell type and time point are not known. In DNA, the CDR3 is TGCAGTGCCGGGGGGTCGACGGGGGATACGCAGTATTTT. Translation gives CSAGGSTGDTQYF.